This entry is about one T cell receptor (beta chain). Its cognate antigen is unknown. These data are taken from a study of T cell responses to AZD1222 COVID-19 vaccine. Findings and caveats of the study: Rises in breadth and depth of Spike-specific TCRs came after two AZD1222 doses. Possibly, clonal diversity was underestimated; donors were largely white British and included more females. The span of vaccine-associated CD4 TCRs extended across spike, with dominance at 160-218 and 743-854. As reported, nearly half of all spike-specific TCRs target variant regions that are unmutated.

Some clones are missing from TCRdb's copy, which holds only in-frame ones; the method was immunoSEQ multiplex PCR. The sample has about 110,000 clones, 70% to 90% seen once. V was pared by 8 bases and J by 5 bases, with 12 bases between. CDR3 size: 12 residues. Germline lookup yields CDR1 SGHTA and CDR2 FQGNSA. Sample: peripheral blood, taken on day 0 of AZD1222 vaccination. The sequence derives from an adult in good health. J is TRBJ1-2 and V is TRBV7-2; no clear D. The DNA for the CDR3 is TGTGCCAGCGCTAGTGGCGAGTATGGCTACACCTTC. Its translation is CASASGEYGYTF.